The clone carrying this TCR beta chain was seen many times. Amplified TCR beta CDR3 regions were obtained using RNA transcripts as template. Scientists carried out first-round RT-PCR using HTBI primers and then a second-round multiplex PCR. MiXCR, applied by TCRdb to the multiplex PCR reads, yields one record per CDR3 protein. The data hold 340,000 or so distinct CDR3 sequences, with 15% to 20% observed a single time. The record originates from a study of Graves' ophthalmopathy and Graves' hyperthyroidism. This CDR3 has 14 residues. Deletions cut 4 bases from V and 1 base from J, with 10 bases between. CDR1 and CDR2 from the germline V gene are MNHEY and SVGAGI.

The clonotype originates from an adult man with Graves' ophthalmopathy. Sequenced sample: peripheral blood. The rearrangement uses TRBV6-5 and TRBJ1-1; D possibly corresponds to TRBD1 (6 bases). CDR3 sequence reads: CASSFGQTNTEAFF. DNA of the CDR3: TGTGCCAGCAGTTTCGGACAGACGAACACTGAAGCTTTCTTT.